Here is one T cell receptor (beta chain) with its context. This receptor's antigen is unknown. Per-base quality was not reported, and no clone a single base away is much larger than it. The entire isolated RNA was reverse transcribed using the High Capacity cDNA Reverse Transcription Kit, and thus expressed TCRB transcripts were sequenced. Naive, central memory and regulatory T cell samples underwent deep immunoSEQ sequencing, averaging approximately 3.5 million total reads per sample. After sorted cells were lysed in RLT buffer, RNA was extracted with DNase-treated RNeasy Micro or Mini kits, with the choice depending on cell number. To prevent cross-contamination, each cell subset was processed individually, whereas patient and healthy donor samples were processed jointly. The immunoSEQ multiplex PCR was used to amplify TCRB sequences from cDNA, generating 87-bp fragments that spanned the CDR3 region. Sequencing of the amplicons was performed on the Illumina HiSeq platform. On the authors' methods: PCR bias was corrected computationally using synthetic template baselines, and reads within Hamming distance 2 were collapsed, with unmergeable singletons discarded. Reads were aligned to IMGT to assign V, D and J genes, CDR3 length, and insertions or deletions at six rearrangement sites. Clonotype counts were normalized to sorted cell number within each subset before computing true diversity and Gini coefficients with the tcR R package. The overlap coefficient, calculated on TCRB nucleotide sequences, was used to measure repertoire sharing. Entries here come from immuneACCESS through TCRdb and include only in-frame sequences with V and J called. Some clones fail to appear in such tables; in the studies checked, an unresolved V gene covers under half of the shortfall, and the cause of the remainder is unknown. Clone size and the V and J calls come from that table; the DNA yielded D and trimming. The sample table holds roughly 400,000 clones, of which about 10% were seen once. The top ten clones comprise 0.45% to 0.65% of the sample.

V drops 3 bases and J drops 6 bases, leaving 8 bases in between. Sequences GTSNPN (CDR1) and SVGIG (CDR2) are obtained from the germline V gene (reference sequence). From the cysteine up to the phenylalanine, the CDR3 has a length of 12 residues. The sequence is cut down to CDR3 DNA, 36 bases in frame from base 1. A single peripheral blood draw of approximately 120 mL on average was collected from each donor into heparinised tubes. A BD FACSAria II was used to sort naive, central memory, regulatory and stem cell-like memory CD4+ T cells with a panel that included CD45RO, CCR7, CD25, CD127, CD95 and CD27. Purity was above 98% for every sorted population. Right away, PBMCs were isolated by Lymphoprep density gradient centrifugation and were stained directly, with no culture step. To minimize batch effects, samples were stained and sorted in pairs, one healthy donor with one patient per experiment. The data belong to a study of beta chain features in type 1 diabetes (dated by TCRdb to 2016 to 2019). For context, the study as a whole: Patients and healthy donors did not differ in mean age, gender distribution, total cell number or subset yield. The study compared the TCRB repertoires of sorted circulating CD4+ T cell subsets in recently diagnosed type 1 diabetes patients with those in matched healthy donors. Naive and central memory subsets were obtained from all 30 or so donors, but regulatory and stem cell-like memory subsets were isolated from only 8 patients and roughly eight healthy donors. A total of over 90,000,000 sorted cells were examined across all samples, and a strong correlation was observed between cell number per subset and RNA yield. Broad study findings and their caveats: PCR may preferentially amplify shorter templates, but because patient and control samples were amplified and corrected together, any resulting skew would affect both groups equally. Naive, central memory and regulatory TCRB repertoires appeared more similar among patients than among healthy donors. Because small numbers of individuals were included in the HLA sub-analyses, any influence of HLA type on TCRB rearrangement was left unresolved. At VDJ recombination sites, type 1 diabetes patients had fewer insertions and more deleted nucleotides, which implies abnormalities in thymic rearrangement. Sequencing cDNA rather than genomic DNA could over-represent highly expressing activated cells, although activation and CD3 levels did not differ between groups. Type 1 diabetes patients showed a moderate but significant shortening of TCRB CDR3 length in all four CD4+ subsets.

The sequenced material came from central memory CD4+ T cells from blood. The V gene is TRBV30 and the J gene is TRBJ2-2, with an unclear D gene assignment. The clonotype was recovered from a man aged 30 to 45 with type 1 diabetes. The CDR3 corresponds to CAWRWIAGELFF. Here is the DNA: TGTGCCTGGAGATGGATTGCCGGGGAGCTGTTTTTT.